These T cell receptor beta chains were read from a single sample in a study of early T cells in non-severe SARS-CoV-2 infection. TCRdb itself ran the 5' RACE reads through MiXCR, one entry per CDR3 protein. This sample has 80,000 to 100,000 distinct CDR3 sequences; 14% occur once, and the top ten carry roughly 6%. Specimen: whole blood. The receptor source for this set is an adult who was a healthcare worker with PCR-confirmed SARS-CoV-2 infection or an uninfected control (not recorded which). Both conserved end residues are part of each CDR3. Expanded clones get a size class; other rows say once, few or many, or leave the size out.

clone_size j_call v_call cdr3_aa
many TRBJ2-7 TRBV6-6 CASSTQGVNYEQYF
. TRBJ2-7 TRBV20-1 CSHKNSYEQYF
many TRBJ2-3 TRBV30 CAWRPGSEADTQYF
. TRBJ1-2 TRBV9 CASSAGTPANYGYTF
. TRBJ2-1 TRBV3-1 CASSQVGSRLVAPQFF
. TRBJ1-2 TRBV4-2 CASSQDRTNYGYTF
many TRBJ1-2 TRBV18 CASSPTGAEHYGYTF
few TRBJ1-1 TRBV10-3 CAIGGRAADRGSEAFF
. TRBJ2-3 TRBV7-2 CASAHRGADGDTQYF
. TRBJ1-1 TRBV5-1 CASSIHRDLNTEAFF
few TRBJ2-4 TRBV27 CASRIRGQETSKNIQYF
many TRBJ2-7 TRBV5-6 CASSLEGQRDEQYF
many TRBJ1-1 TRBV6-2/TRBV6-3 CASSRDRGTEAFF
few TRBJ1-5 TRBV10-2 CASKDGPQPQHF
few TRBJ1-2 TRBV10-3 CAISEPTGVSYGYTF
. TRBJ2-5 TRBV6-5 CASSYTGGETQYF
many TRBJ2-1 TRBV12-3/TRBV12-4 CASSLGREGDEQFF
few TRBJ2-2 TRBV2 CASTADRGPVGTGELFF
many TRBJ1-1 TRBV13 CASSRGQNTEAFF
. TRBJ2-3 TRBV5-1 CASSLEGRSSGGADTQYF
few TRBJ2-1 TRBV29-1 CSVGLPQDEQFF
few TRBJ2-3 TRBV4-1 CASSQDTGADTQYF
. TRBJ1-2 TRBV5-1 CASSPEPRGSYGYTF
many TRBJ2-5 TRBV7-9 CASSDRTGTQETQYF
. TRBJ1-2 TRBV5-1 CASSSPSRLGAFGYTF
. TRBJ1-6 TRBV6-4 CASSAGQEGDHNSPLHF